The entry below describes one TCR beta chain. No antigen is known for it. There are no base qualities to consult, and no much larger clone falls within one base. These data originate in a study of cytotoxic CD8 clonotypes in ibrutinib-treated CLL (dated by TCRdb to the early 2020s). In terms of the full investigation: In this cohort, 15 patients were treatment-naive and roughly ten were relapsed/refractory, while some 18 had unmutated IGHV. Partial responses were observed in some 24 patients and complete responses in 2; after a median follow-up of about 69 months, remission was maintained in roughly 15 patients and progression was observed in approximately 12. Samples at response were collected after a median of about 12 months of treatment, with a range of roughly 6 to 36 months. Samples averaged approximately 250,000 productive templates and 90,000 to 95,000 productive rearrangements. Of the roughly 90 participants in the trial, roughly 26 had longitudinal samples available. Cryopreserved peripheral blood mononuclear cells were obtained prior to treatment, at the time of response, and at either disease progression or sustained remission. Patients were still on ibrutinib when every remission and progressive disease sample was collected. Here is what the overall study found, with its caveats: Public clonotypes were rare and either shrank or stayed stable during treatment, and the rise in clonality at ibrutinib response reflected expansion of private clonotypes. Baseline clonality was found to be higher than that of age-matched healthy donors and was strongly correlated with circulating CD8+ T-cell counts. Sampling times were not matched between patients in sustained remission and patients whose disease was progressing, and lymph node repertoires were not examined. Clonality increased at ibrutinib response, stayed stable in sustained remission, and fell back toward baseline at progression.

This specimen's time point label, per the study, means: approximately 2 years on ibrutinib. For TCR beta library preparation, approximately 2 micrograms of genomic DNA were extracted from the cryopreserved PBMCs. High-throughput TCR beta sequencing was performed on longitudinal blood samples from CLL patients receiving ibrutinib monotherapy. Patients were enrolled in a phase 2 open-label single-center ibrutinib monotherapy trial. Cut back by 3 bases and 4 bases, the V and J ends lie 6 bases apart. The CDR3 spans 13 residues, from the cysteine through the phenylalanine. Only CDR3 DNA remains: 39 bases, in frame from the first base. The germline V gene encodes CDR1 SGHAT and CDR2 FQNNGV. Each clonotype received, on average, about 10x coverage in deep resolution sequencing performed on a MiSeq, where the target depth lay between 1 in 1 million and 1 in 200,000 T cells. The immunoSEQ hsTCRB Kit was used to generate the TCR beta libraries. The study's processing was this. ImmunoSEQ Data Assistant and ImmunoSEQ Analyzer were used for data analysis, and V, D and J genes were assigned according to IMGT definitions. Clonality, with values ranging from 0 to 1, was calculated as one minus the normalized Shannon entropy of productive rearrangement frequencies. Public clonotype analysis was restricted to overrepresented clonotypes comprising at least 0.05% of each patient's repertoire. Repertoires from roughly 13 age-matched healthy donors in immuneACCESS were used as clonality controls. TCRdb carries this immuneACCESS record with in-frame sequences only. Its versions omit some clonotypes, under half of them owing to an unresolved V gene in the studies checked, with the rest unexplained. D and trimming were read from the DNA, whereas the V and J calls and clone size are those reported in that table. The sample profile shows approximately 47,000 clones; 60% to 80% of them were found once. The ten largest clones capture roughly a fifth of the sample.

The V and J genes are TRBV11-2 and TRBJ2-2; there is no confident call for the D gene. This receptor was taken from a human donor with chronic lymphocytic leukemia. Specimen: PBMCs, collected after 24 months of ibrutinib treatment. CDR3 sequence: CASSFTVTGELFF. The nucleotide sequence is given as TGTGCCAGCAGCTTTACGGTCACCGGGGAGCTGTTTTTT.